This TCR beta chain was observed in a study of T cells in tuberculosis. Profiling relied on immunoSEQ multiplex PCR, and the TCRdb table lists in-frame clones only, not all of them. The table includes tens of thousands of clones, roughly 96% detected once. For this clone: Antigen specificity is unknown.

Study results and limitations: Active tuberculosis alpha repertoires lay closer to GMM-specific TCRs than controls'.

Trimming removed 0 bases from V and 2 bases from J; junction bases left unmatched: 2. The CDR3 length is 15 residues. CDR1 is SGDLS and CDR2 is YYNGEE in the germline V gene. The chain has TRBV9 and TRBJ1-2; 9 bases agree with TRBD1. The sequencing sample was made of PBMCs. This receptor was obtained from a donor between 10 and 29 years old with latent tuberculosis or without tuberculosis infection. CDR3 DNA: TGTGCCAGCAGCGTAGTCGACAGGGGGAACTATGGCTACACCTTC. Protein: CASSVVDRGNYGYTF.